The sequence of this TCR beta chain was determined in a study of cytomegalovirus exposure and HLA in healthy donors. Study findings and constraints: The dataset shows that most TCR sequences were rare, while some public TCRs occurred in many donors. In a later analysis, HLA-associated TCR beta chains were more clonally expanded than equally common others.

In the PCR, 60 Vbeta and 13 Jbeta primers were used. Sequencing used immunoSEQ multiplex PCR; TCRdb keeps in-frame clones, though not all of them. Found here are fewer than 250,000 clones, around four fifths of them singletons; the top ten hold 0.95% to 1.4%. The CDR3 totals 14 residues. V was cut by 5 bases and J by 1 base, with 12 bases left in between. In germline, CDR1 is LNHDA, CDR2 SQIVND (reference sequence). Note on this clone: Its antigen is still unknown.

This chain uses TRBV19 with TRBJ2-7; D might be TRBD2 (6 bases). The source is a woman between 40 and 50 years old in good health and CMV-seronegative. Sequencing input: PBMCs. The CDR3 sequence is CASSGQGLSYEQYF. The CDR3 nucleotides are TGTGCCAGTAGTGGGCAGGGACTTTCCTACGAGCAGTACTTC. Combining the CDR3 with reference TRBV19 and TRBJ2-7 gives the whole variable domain DGGITQSPKYLFRKEGQNVTLSCEQNLNHDAMYWYRQDPGQGLRLIYYSQIVNDFQKGDIAEGYSVSREKKESFPLTVTSAQKNPTAFYLCASSGQGLSYEQYFGPGTRLTVT.